What follows is one TCR beta chain and its context. The antigen this receptor binds is unknown. No base quality values were provided; no much bigger clone lies one nucleotide off. This sample was included in a study of T-cell reconstitution after alpha-beta-depleted transplantation in children (TCRdb year 2016). Some background on the complete study: T-cell immune reconstitution after TCRalphabeta/CD19-depleted allogeneic hematopoietic cell transplantation in children was quantitatively tracked in the study by means of TCR repertoire profiling.

Explained via the paper, the treatment or condition label denotes: allogeneic hematopoietic cell transplantation with graft depleted of TCRalphabeta T cells and CD19 B cells. The children who served as transplant recipients had been given grafts of TCRalphabeta/CD19-depleted allogeneic hematopoietic cells. Points the paper makes about the study in general: The apparently early alphabetaT-cell count recovery about two months after transplant was reportedly dependent on only several hundred rapidly expanded clones derived from non-depleted graft cells. Hyperexpanded clone frequencies declined over subsequent months; after one year, T-cell counts and TCRbeta diversity were mostly attributed to newly produced T cells. The high TCRbeta diversity at day 60 in some patients was ascribed to recipient T cells and intrathymic progenitors that had survived conditioning.

Receptors were amplified or captured by PCR. Sequencing took place on an Illumina HiSeq 2500. TCR library preparation used molecular barcoding, with unique molecular identifiers applied to normalize quantification of the TCRbeta repertoire. Using fastp at Q25 and MiXCR, TCRdb reprocessed the public reads and kept productive beta chains. Each entry merges the rows of one CDR3 protein and shows their most common DNA and genes. The sample table shows about 600,000 distinct CDR3 sequences, and 10% to 15% are seen once. Clones ranked in the top ten supply 2% to 2.5% of the sample. Unmatched junction bases come to 4, with V trimmed by 5 bases and J by 3 bases. The CDR3 numbers 13 residues from cysteine through phenylalanine. Just the 39-base CDR3 DNA is kept, in frame starting at base 1. For CDR1 and CDR2, the germline V gene lists SQVTM and ANQGSEA.

The chain is encoded by TRBV29-1 joined to TRBJ1-2, with TRBD1 identical over 9 junction bases. This clonotype originated in a male patient aged 10 to 17 who had a stem cell transplant for acute myeloid leukemia, so the T cells may come from the graft donor. Source: PBMCs, mostly from graft donor cells, taken 360 days after TCRalphabeta/CD19-depleted stem cell transplant. The encoded CDR3 is CSVNRGPDYGYTF. The sequenced DNA: TGCAGCGTTAACAGGGGGCCGGACTATGGCTACACCTTC.